This TCR beta chain was retrieved from a study of cytomegalovirus exposure and HLA in healthy donors. The overall study: A later analysis reported the same platform for the 90 to 150 validation repertoires and the roughly 700 first-cohort repertoires. Whole-study findings and limits: The study recorded around 160 TCR beta chains that were cytomegalovirus-associated. Researchers reported that a few CMV-associated chains were confirmed in vitro as CMV antigen-specific.

An approximately 120-subject validation cohort, separate from the 666-subject first cohort, supplied the donors. Clones were read by immunoSEQ multiplex PCR, and TCRdb kept only the in-frame ones, dropping some. The table includes some 90,000 clones, around nine tenths detected once. This clone was observed a few times. No antigen is known for it. CDR3 length equals 13 residues. V was shortened by 10 bases and J by 5 bases, with 12 bases between the two germline ends. The germline CDR1 and CDR2 sequences are LGHNT and FRNRAP. The rearrangement joins TRBV12-5 to TRBJ1-6; D is uncertain. This sequence originates from a young woman in good health and CMV-seronegative. Sequencing was carried out using PBMCs. The DNA for the CDR3 is TGTGCTACCTCTACCGTGGATAATTCACCCCTCCACTTT. Translation gives CATSTVDNSPLHF.